Listed here are 10 T cell receptor beta chains from one sample, sequenced in a study of T cell responses to AZD1222 COVID-19 vaccine. TCRdb's copy holds only in-frame clones and misses some; the assay was immunoSEQ multiplex PCR. The sample records around 120,000 clones, about nine tenths being singletons. This specimen was peripheral blood, taken 28 days after the second AZD1222 dose. The receptor set was obtained from an adult who received the AZD1222 COVID-19 vaccine.

The V gene is TRBV7-9, the J gene TRBJ2-7; 7 bases fit TRBD1. There are 14 residues in the CDR3. Germline lookup yields CDR1 SEHNR and CDR2 FQNEAQ (reference sequence). V was clipped by 1 base and J by 2 bases; unmatched bases: 2. CDR3 sequence (DNA): TGTGCCAGCAGCTTAGGACAGGGAGCCTACGAGCAGTACTTC. It is translated as CASSLGQGAYEQYF.

The chain recombines TRBV7-9 with TRBJ2-1; TRBD2 might be the D (6 bases). Germline V lookup: CDR1 SEHNR, CDR2 FQNEAQ (reference sequence). The CDR3 consists of 16 residues. The V end was cut by 5 bases, the J end by 3 bases, with 17 bases between. The CDR3 loop is CASSPRTGDHYNEQFF. CDR3 in DNA: TGTGCCAGCAGCCCCCGTACGGGGGATCACTACAATGAGCAGTTCTTC.

J is TRBJ2-7 and V is TRBV7-2, with 8 bases that match TRBD2. The V and J ends lost 6 bases and 0 bases, in that order; junction bases with no gene match: 4. There are 14 residues in the CDR3. The germline V gene encodes CDR1 SGHTA and CDR2 FQGNSA. This CDR3 reads CASRLSGDSYEQYF. CDR3 in DNA: TGTGCCAGCAGACTTAGCGGGGACTCCTACGAGCAGTACTTC.

The DNA for the CDR3 is TGTGCCAGCAGCGTCTGGGGCCCGACGGATTCACCCCTCCACTTT. Encoded protein: CASSVWGPTDSPLHF. The genes are TRBV11-3 and TRBJ1-6; possibly TRBD1 for D (5 bases). The CDR3 spans 15 residues. CDR1 is SGHNT and CDR2 is YENEEA in the germline V gene. With 5 bases removed from V and 8 bases from J, the gap between germline ends came to 16 bases.

Only a few counts were recorded for this clone. The chain employs TRBV6-4 and TRBJ1-1, with TRBD1 matching over 7 bases. V was pared by 6 bases and J by 1 base, with 5 bases of the junction left unmatched. The CDR3 is 14 residues long. The germline V gene encodes CDR1 MRHNA and CDR2 SNTAGT. The CDR3 DNA reads TGTGCCAGCAGGGCCGGACAGGCGAACACTGAAGCTTTCTTT. Its protein product is CASRAGQANTEAFF.

The chain links TRBV12-2 to TRBJ1-3. TRBV12-2 is labeled a pseudogene. The CDR3 sequence is 15 residues long. The CDR3 nucleotides are TGTGCAAGTCGCCTATCCGGGAGAAGGGGCCACACCATATATTTT. It codes for CASRLSGRRGHTIYF.

In DNA form, the CDR3 reads TGTGCCAGTAGTACCGGGGGGCAAGGGGGCCAAGAGACCCAGTACTTC. Translated: CASSTGGQGGQETQYF. The chain carries TRBV19 and TRBJ2-5; the D gene is possibly TRBD2 (7 bases). Trimming cost V 4 bases and J 1 base, with 16 bases left between them. Germline values: CDR1 LNHDA, CDR2 SQIVND (reference sequence). The CDR3 has 16 residues. Full variable domain (remainder filled in from reference TRBV19 and TRBJ2-5): DGGITQSPKYLFRKEGQNVTLSCEQNLNHDAMYWYRQDPGQGLRLIYYSQIVNDFQKGDIAEGYSVSREKKESFPLTVTSAQKNPTAFYLCASSTGGQGGQETQYFGPGTRLLVL.

This chain links TRBV7-9 with TRBJ1-1; no clear D. Germline values: CDR1 SEHNR, CDR2 FQNEAQ (reference sequence). V lost 2 bases and J 7 bases, leaving 11 bases between the germline ends. This CDR3 comprises 13 residues. CDR3 region: CASSLKGLFEAFF. CDR3 bases: TGTGCCAGCAGCTTAAAAGGACTCTTTGAAGCTTTCTTT. The entire variable domain, with the rest obtained from reference TRBV7-9 and TRBJ1-1, is as follows: DTGVSQNPRHKITKRGQNVTFRCDPISEHNRLYWYRQTLGQGPEFLTYFQNEAQLEKSRLLSDRFSAERPKGSFSTLEIQRTEQGDSAMYLCASSLKGLFEAFFGQGTRLTVV.

The chain is built from TRBV24-1 and TRBJ2-1; D might be TRBD1 (6 bases). This CDR3 has 15 residues. CDR1 is KGHDR and CDR2 is SFDVKD in the germline V gene. V lost 4 bases, J lost 5 bases, and 14 bases lay in between. The CDR3 nucleotides are TGTGCCACCAGTGACCCAGGGGCCCATAACAATGAGCAGTTCTTC. It translates to CATSDPGAHNNEQFF.

The chain combines TRBV6-5 with TRBJ2-4; D gene uncertain. The germline V gene encodes CDR1 MNHEY and CDR2 SVGAGI. V lost 5 bases and J 0 bases, leaving 5 bases between the germline ends. The CDR3 is 13 residues long. CDR3 sequence (DNA): TGTGCCAGCAGTCGGGTAGCCAAAAACATTCAGTACTTC. The encoded protein is CASSRVAKNIQYF.